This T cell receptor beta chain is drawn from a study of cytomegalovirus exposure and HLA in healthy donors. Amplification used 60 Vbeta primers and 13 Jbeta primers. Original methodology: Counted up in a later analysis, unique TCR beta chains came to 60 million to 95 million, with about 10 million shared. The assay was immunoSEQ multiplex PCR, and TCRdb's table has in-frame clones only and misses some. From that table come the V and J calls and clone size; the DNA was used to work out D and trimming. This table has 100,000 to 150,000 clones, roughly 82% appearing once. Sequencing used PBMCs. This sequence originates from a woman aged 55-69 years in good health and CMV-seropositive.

CDR3 region: CASSLGGPYGYTF. Written as DNA, the CDR3 is TGTGCCAGCAGCTTAGGGGGGCCCTATGGCTACACCTTC. The V gene is TRBV7-8, the J gene TRBJ1-2, with TRBD1 as a possible D gene (6 bases). V lost 1 base to trimming and J lost 4 bases, with 7 bases between them. The CDR3 contains 13 residues. The germline gives CDR1 SGHVS, CDR2 FQNEAQ.